Listed below are T cell receptor beta chains from one sample, sequenced in a study of CD8+CD57+ T cells in acquired aplastic anemia. TCRdb re-derived calls from the reads in MiXCR, one entry per CDR3 protein. Altogether 160,000 or so distinct CDR3 sequences are present, about 70% being singletons, with the ten largest covering roughly half. The material sequenced was sorted CD4+, CD8+, or CD8+CD57+ T cells (not recorded which) from PBMCs. The receptor source for this set is a human donor with aplastic anemia. Both conserved end residues are part of each CDR3. The D gene is left open where the match is weak. A row's size may be missing; if present it is once, few, many or a size class.

v_call	d_call	j_call	clone_size	cdr3_aa	cdr3_nt
TRBV5-1	TRBD1	TRBJ2-7	-	CASSEGTGSNEQYF	TGCGCCAGCAGCGAAGGGACAGGTTCAAACGAGCAGTACTTC
TRBV10-1	TRBD2	TRBJ2-7	-	CAMASGGSTIYEQYF	TGCGCCATGGCTAGCGGGGGGTCGACGATCTACGAGCAGTACTTC
TRBV7-2	-	TRBJ2-7	-	CASSQATYYEQYF	TGTGCCAGCAGCCAAGCGACTTACTACGAGCAGTACTTC
TRBV7-3	TRBD2	TRBJ2-1	-	CASSLNAGGDVSF	TGTGCCAGCAGCCTAAACGCGGGGGGGGATGTCTCCTTC
TRBV2	-	TRBJ2-3	-	CASSKDFQGGDTQYF	TGTGCCAGCAGTAAGGACTTCCAGGGTGGGGATACGCAGTATTTT
TRBV5-6	TRBD2	TRBJ2-7	few	CASTRTSGSGEQYF	TGTGCCAGCACTCGGACTAGCGGGAGCGGCGAGCAGTACTTC
TRBV20-1	-	TRBJ1-6	few	CSARDRTISPLHF	TGCAGTGCTAGAGATCGTACCATATCACCCCTCCACTTT
TRBV10-3	-	TRBJ1-1	-	CAISAGFGNTEAFF	TGTGCCATCAGTGCCGGGTTCGGGAACACTGAAGCTTTCTTT
TRBV7-2	TRBD2	TRBJ2-5	once	CASSSTSGKGETQYF	TGTGCCAGCAGCTCCACTAGCGGGAAGGGAGAGACCCAGTACTTC
TRBV2	TRBD2	TRBJ2-1	-	CARGQSGRAGNEQFF	TGTGCCAGGGGGCAAAGCGGGAGGGCCGGAAATGAGCAGTTCTTC
TRBV24-1	-	TRBJ2-3	few	CATSLGTNINTDTQYF	TGTGCCACCAGTTTGGGGACAAATATCAACACAGATACGCAGTATTTT
TRBV24-1	TRBD1	TRBJ1-5	-	CATSGNYRGTGGRVGNQPQHF	TGTGCCACCAGTGGGAACTACCGCGGGACAGGGGGCCGCGTGGGCAATCAGCCCCAGCATTTT
TRBV29-1	TRBD2	TRBJ2-1	few	CSVEPAGIGNEQFF	TGCAGCGTTGAACCAGCGGGGATTGGAAATGAGCAGTTCTTC
TRBV9	-	TRBJ2-5	-	CASSLPGKETQYF	TGTGCCAGCAGCCTACCGGGGAAAGAGACCCAGTACTTC
TRBV19	-	TRBJ2-3	-	CASSINREAYTQYF	TGTGCCAGTAGTATAAACAGGGAGGCATATACGCAGTATTTT
TRBV7-2	-	TRBJ2-5	-	CASSLLSSSGQETQYF	TGTGCCAGCAGCTTGTTATCGTCCAGCGGCCAAGAGACCCAGTACTTC
TRBV4-1	TRBD2	TRBJ2-7	-	CASSQGLAGADYEQYF	TGCGCCAGCAGCCAGGGACTAGCGGGAGCAGATTACGAGCAGTACTTC
TRBV19	-	TRBJ2-2	-	CASSIWGTNTGELFF	TGTGCCAGTAGTATATGGGGTACGAACACCGGGGAGCTGTTTTTT
TRBV5-6	-	TRBJ2-1	-	CASSLDTAHNEQFF	TGTGCCAGCAGCTTGGACACCGCTCACAATGAGCAGTTCTTC
TRBV11-3	-	TRBJ2-4	-	CASSLVGTTKNIQYF	TGTGCCAGCAGCTTAGTGGGCACAACCAAAAACATTCAGTACTTC
TRBV24-1	-	TRBJ2-7	-	CATSTSLRGSEQYF	TGTGCCACCAGTACTTCTTTAAGGGGGAGTGAGCAGTACTTC
TRBV7-8	TRBD2	TRBJ2-7	-	CASSCSGRSYEQYF	TGTGCCAGCAGCTGTAGCGGGAGATCCTACGAGCAGTACTTC
TRBV7-6	TRBD2	TRBJ2-7	-	CASSLAGSGHGLAGGYEQYF	TGTGCCAGCAGCTTAGCGGGCTCCGGACACGGACTAGCGGGAGGCTACGAGCAGTACTTC
TRBV2	-	TRBJ1-2	-	CASSEAVRSQGYTF	TGTGCCAGCAGTGAAGCCGTCCGCTCTCAGGGCTACACCTTC
TRBV2	-	TRBJ1-6	-	CASSLGGAYNSPLHF	TGTGCCAGTTCCTTAGGGGGGGCTTATAATTCACCCCTCCACTTT
TRBV7-2	-	TRBJ1-1	few	CASSLLAAVNTEAFF	TGTGCCAGCAGCTTATTGGCGGCCGTGAACACTGAAGCTTTCTTT
TRBV20-1	-	TRBJ2-3	-	CSARAGPLNTQYF	TGCAGTGCTAGAGCTGGACCTCTCAATACGCAGTATTTT
TRBV20-1	-	TRBJ1-1	-	CSATQDTEAFF	TGCAGTGCTACGCAGGACACTGAAGCTTTCTTT
TRBV20-1	TRBD1	TRBJ1-1	once	CSASTPDRAGTEAFF	TGCAGTGCTTCGACCCCCGACAGGGCGGGCACTGAAGCTTTCTTT
TRBV2	TRBD1	TRBJ1-1	-	CASSQTGITEAFF	TGTGCCAGCAGTCAGACAGGGATAACTGAAGCTTTCTTT
TRBV9	-	TRBJ2-1	-	CASSVEDNKQFF	TGTGCCAGCAGCGTAGAAGACAATAAGCAGTTCTTC
TRBV24-1	-	TRBJ1-2	-	CATSAYGSYGYTF	TGTGCCACCAGTGCGTACGGATCCTATGGCTACACCTTC
TRBV9	-	TRBJ2-5	-	CASSDRDSRRETQYF	TGTGCCAGCAGCGACAGGGACTCCCGACGAGAGACCCAGTACTTC
TRBV24-1	-	TRBJ2-1	few	CATSDIWGSSYNEQFF	TGTGCCACCAGTGATATTTGGGGCAGCTCCTACAATGAGCAGTTCTTC
TRBV6-1	-	TRBJ2-1	-	CASSGTGGSYNEQFF	TGTGCCAGCAGTGGGACCGGGGGCTCCTACAATGAGCAGTTCTTC
TRBV5-1	-	TRBJ1-1	-	CASSYTGSGLKAFF	TGCGCCAGCAGTTATACAGGGTCGGGATTGAAAGCTTTCTTT
TRBV29-1	-	TRBJ2-7	-	CSVEAPAGGLYEQYF	TGCAGCGTTGAAGCTCCCGCCGGGGGTCTCTACGAGCAGTACTTC
TRBV7-2	TRBD1	TRBJ1-6	few	CASSLAGQDSPLHF	TGTGCCAGCAGCTTAGCGGGACAGGATTCACCCCTCCACTTT
TRBV7-9	-	TRBJ1-2	-	CASSFYPGLNGYTF	TGCGCCAGCAGCTTCTACCCAGGACTTAATGGCTACACCTTC
TRBV20-1	-	TRBJ2-5	-	CSASGGGRETQYF	TGCAGTGCCTCAGGGGGGGGGCGGGAGACCCAGTACTTC
TRBV29-1	-	TRBJ2-6	-	CSVVINSGANVLTF	TGCAGCGTTGTCATAAACTCCGGGGCCAACGTCCTGACTTTC
TRBV28	TRBD1	TRBJ1-5	-	CASSVTTGGEVTQHF	TGTGCCAGCAGTGTTACGACAGGGGGGGAGGTAACCCAGCATTTT
TRBV2	-	TRBJ2-7	few	CASSVFYEQYF	TGTGCCAGCAGTGTATTCTACGAGCAGTACTTC
TRBV19	TRBD1	TRBJ1-5	-	CASSVDQGGNQPQHF	TGTGCCAGTTCGGTAGATCAGGGGGGGAATCAGCCCCAGCATTTT
TRBV29-1	-	TRBJ2-7	-	CSVVQSSYEQYF	TGCAGCGTTGTCCAGAGCTCCTACGAGCAGTACTTC
TRBV2	TRBD2	TRBJ2-3	once	CASRLGGLAGITDTQYF	TGTGCCAGCAGGTTAGGCGGACTAGCGGGAATCACAGATACGCAGTATTTT
TRBV19	-	TRBJ2-7	-	CASSPGTLNTGEQYF	TGTGCCAGTAGTCCTGGGACCTTGAACACCGGGGAGCAGTACTTC
TRBV10-2	TRBD2	TRBJ2-2	-	CAGSETSGWSGELFF	TGCGCCGGCAGTGAGACTAGCGGGTGGAGCGGGGAGCTGTTTTTT
TRBV15	TRBD2	TRBJ2-1	-	CATSRDGAGGSHEQFF	TGTGCCACCAGCAGAGATGGGGCGGGAGGAAGCCATGAGCAGTTCTTC
TRBV7-9	TRBD1	TRBJ2-1	-	CASSPTGQVYNEQFF	TGTGCCAGCAGCCCGACAGGACAGGTCTACAATGAGCAGTTCTTC
TRBV5-1	TRBD1	TRBJ1-1	-	CASSSEGAPSTEAFF	TGCGCCAGCAGCTCCGAGGGGGCCCCGAGCACTGAAGCTTTCTTT
TRBV19	-	TRBJ1-1	few	CASSTTTRITFF	TGTGCCAGTAGTACCACGACACGTATAACTTTCTTT
TRBV9	-	TRBJ2-7	-	CASSVVPSSYEQYF	TGTGCCAGCAGCGTAGTCCCCAGCTCCTACGAGCAGTACTTC
TRBV25-1	-	TRBJ1-2	-	CAIPIVRVSGGYTF	TGTGCCATCCCAATAGTCCGGGTGTCTGGCGGCTACACCTTC